This T cell receptor (beta chain) was profiled in a study of T-cell memory formation after mild COVID-19. This CDR3 has 15 amino acids. V lost 0 bases and J lost 1; bases outside the gene matches: 4. Germline V gene sequence: CDR1 GTSNPN, CDR2 SVGIG (reference sequence). MiXCR, run by TCRdb on the 5' RACE reads, gives a single entry per CDR3 protein. In the table there are fewer than 450,000 distinct CDR3 sequences, approximately 24% of which are singletons. The sequenced sample consisted of PBMCs or a T cell subset sorted from them (not recorded which). This sequence originates from an adult woman who had mild COVID-19 (a few samples of this study predate the infection). Cell type and time point are not known. V and J are TRBV30 and TRBJ1-1, with 8 bases fitting TRBD1. The CDR3 region has the DNA TGTGCCTGGAGTGTGTTGGGGACAGGGAACACTGAAGCTTTCTTT. It translates to CAWSVLGTGNTEAFF.